One sample yielded the 27 T cell receptor beta chains listed below, sequenced in a study of Ad26.COV2.S vaccination and SARS-CoV-2 variants. TCRdb's table, derived via immunoSEQ multiplex PCR, lists solely in-frame clones and lacks some. The repertoire holds 350,000 to 550,000 clones, with 85% to 90% as singletons. Treatment in this sample: over 15 received Ad26.COV2.S at low or high dose, single or two shots; about 5 received placebo; per-sample allocation not given. The study sampled participants on day 63 after the first vaccine or placebo injection. The sample here was peripheral blood, taken in a trial of Ad26.COV2.S vaccine versus placebo. These receptors came from a person aged 18 to 59 who received the Ad26.COV2.S COVID-19 vaccine or a placebo.

The chain uses TRBV11-2 and TRBJ2-1; TRBD1 or TRBD2 may be the D gene (5 bases each). V was pared by 1 base and J by 7 bases, with 14 bases between. Germline assignment: CDR1 SGHAT and CDR2 FQNNGV. The CDR3 consists of 15 residues. CDR3 sequence reads: CASSLGGTLSNEQFF. CDR3 bases: TGTGCCAGCAGCTTAGGGGGGACCTTGAGTAATGAGCAGTTCTTC. Variable domain in full (rest from reference TRBV11-2 and TRBJ2-1): EAGVAQSPRYKIIEKRQSVAFWCNPISGHATLYWYQQILGQGPKLLIQFQNNGVVDDSQLPKDRFSAERLKGVDSTLKIQPAKLEDSAVYLCASSLGGTLSNEQFFGPGTRLTVL.

The gene calls are TRBV6-5 and TRBJ2-1, with 11 nucleotides matching TRBD2. Unmatched junction bases numbered 9, after V lost 4 bases and J lost 7 bases. The CDR3 has 16 residues. Germline V gives CDR1 MNHEY, CDR2 SVGAGI. The DNA of the CDR3 is TGTGCCAGCAGTTCCTATCTAGCGGGAGGCAGGAATGAGCAGTTCTTC. Translation: CASSSYLAGGRNEQFF.

The chain recombines TRBV4-1 with TRBJ2-2; D is ambiguous. Looked up from germline, CDR1 is MGHRA and CDR2 is YSYEKL. Trimming stripped 3 bases from V and 4 bases from J, with 18 bases between. The CDR3 contains 17 residues. DNA for the CDR3: TGCGCCAGCAGCCAGAATCAGAAGACTGTTCGCACCGGGGAGCTGTTTTTT. Residues: CASSQNQKTVRTGELFF.

This chain uses TRBV3-1 (or the pseudogene TRBV3-2) with TRBJ2-3, with unresolved D. Germline lookup yields CDR1 LGHDT and CDR2 YNNKEL (reference sequence). The CDR3 has 13 residues. Trimming took off 2 bases at V and 2 bases at J, with 5 bases between the two ends. The CDR3 coding sequence is TGTGCCAGCAGCCAACCGAACACAGATACGCAGTATTTT. This gives the protein CASSQPNTDTQYF.

The CDR3 nucleotides read TGCGCCAGCAGCTCGATCAGGGGAGGGTTTAATGAGCAGTTCTTC. This codes for CASSSIRGGFNEQFF. J is TRBJ2-1 and V is TRBV4-1, with a tentative D call TRBD2 (7 bases). CDR3 length equals 15 residues. Germline CDR1 is MGHRA and CDR2 is YSYEKL. The germline V and J ends were trimmed by 5 bases and 7 bases, with 18 bases remaining between them.

This clone is a singleton in its sample. The chain joins TRBV25-1 to TRBJ1-2, with D hard to call. V was clipped by 1 base and J by 1 base, with 10 bases between them. The CDR3 consists of 15 residues. Germline V gives CDR1 MGHDK, CDR2 SYGVNS. CDR3 region: CASSESGSFNYGYTF. The CDR3 nucleotides are TGTGCCAGCAGTGAATCCGGATCCTTTAACTATGGCTACACCTTC.

The chain is built from TRBV4-3 and TRBJ1-1, with 9 bases identical to TRBD1. The V and J ends lost 4 bases and 11 bases, in that order; junction bases with no gene match: 14. The CDR3 sequence is 15 residues long. Germline CDR1 and CDR2: LGHNA and YSLEER. Here the CDR3 DNA reads TGCGCCAGCAGCCCGCGAGGTGGCCCCGGGACAGGGGCTTTCTTT. This gives the protein CASSPRGGPGTGAFF.

The chain employs TRBV9 and TRBJ2-1; 7 nucleotides agree with TRBD2. The CDR3 covers 15 residues. Germline CDR1 reads SGDLS; CDR2 reads YYNGEE. The V gene end was trimmed by 0 bases and the J gene end by 7 bases; junction bases not matched to a gene: 7. The CDR3 here is CASSVESAGRNEQFF. CDR3 DNA: TGTGCCAGCAGCGTAGAATCAGCGGGGAGGAATGAGCAGTTCTTC.

This chain uses TRBV5-1 with TRBJ1-5; tentatively, D is TRBD1 (5 bases). The CDR3 length is 15 residues. V was cut by 0 bases and J by 1 base, with 8 bases left in between. CDR1 and CDR2 from the germline V gene are SGHRS and YFSETQ. The CDR3 DNA sequence: TGCGCCAGCAGCTTGGGGCAGGGAAGCAATCAGCCCCAGCATTTT. It is translated as CASSLGQGSNQPQHF.

In this sample, this clone turned up many times. The chain has TRBV5-4 and TRBJ2-7; TRBD1 might be the D (6 bases). Trimming cost V 4 bases and J 5 bases, with 19 bases left between them. CDR3 length equals 15 residues. The V gene's germline CDR1 is SGHNT and CDR2 YYREEE (reference sequence). The CDR3 loop is CASSQGTAGFDEQYF. In DNA form, the CDR3 reads TGTGCCAGCAGCCAGGGGACGGCCGGTTTCGACGAGCAGTACTTC.

The CDR3 sequence is CASSGARSGNTIYF. Written as DNA, the CDR3 is TGTGCCAGCAGCGGCGCCCGCTCTGGAAACACCATATATTTT. V gene TRBV27 combines with J gene TRBJ1-3; no firm D call. Germline CDR1 is MNHEY and CDR2 is SMNVEV (reference sequence). CDR3 length equals 14 residues. With 6 bases removed from V and 0 bases from J, the gap between germline ends came to 9 bases.

The genes are TRBV7-2 and TRBJ1-1; D gene ambiguous. V lost 9 bases, J lost 3 bases, and 14 bases lay in between. The germline V gene has CDR1 SGHTA and CDR2 FQGNSA. CDR3 length equals 13 residues. Here the CDR3 DNA reads TGTGCCAGTAGTCTCATGAGGGACACTGAAGCTTTCTTT. It encodes CASSLMRDTEAFF.

The chain combines TRBV19 with TRBJ2-7; D remains unclear. The germline gives CDR1 LNHDA, CDR2 SQIVND (reference sequence). V was cut by 5 bases and J by 3 bases, with 17 bases left in between. The CDR3 is 15 amino acids. CDR3 DNA: TGTGCCAGTAGTGCCTCCCCTTCTCTTTTCTACGAGCAGTACGTC. This sequence encodes CASSASPSLFYEQYV.

In its sample, this clone was seen once. This chain joins TRBV5-5 and TRBJ1-2, with D perhaps matching TRBD1 (6 bases). The germline V gene has CDR1 SGHKS and CDR2 YYEKEE (reference sequence). The CDR3 sequence is 15 residues long. Trimming removed 0 bases from V and 4 bases from J, with 13 bases in between. This CDR3 reads CASSLEGESFYGYTF. CDR3 nucleotides: TGTGCCAGCAGCTTGGAGGGGGAGTCCTTCTATGGCTACACCTTC.

The rearrangement uses TRBV11-3 and TRBJ2-5; 12 nucleotides match TRBD2. This CDR3 is 16 amino acids long. In germline, CDR1 is SGHNT, CDR2 YENEEA. The V and J ends lost 6 bases and 1 base, in that order; junction bases with no gene match: 6. The CDR3 nucleotides are TGTGCCAGCAGACACACTAGCGGGAGGTCCCAAGAGACCCAGTACTTC. Amino acid sequence: CASRHTSGRSQETQYF.

The chain links TRBV7-9 to TRBJ1-4; 9 positions agree with TRBD1. Germline lookup yields CDR1 SEHNR and CDR2 FQNEAQ (reference sequence). The CDR3 runs to 16 residues. The trim removed 5 bases at V and 5 bases at J, leaving 9 bases unmatched. CDR3 region: CASSVRKDRGNEKLFF. The CDR3 nucleotides are TGTGCCAGCAGCGTCCGCAAGGACAGGGGAAATGAAAAACTGTTTTTT.

The chain couples TRBV30 to TRBJ1-5; a possible D gene is TRBD1 (5 bases). Germline values: CDR1 GTSNPN, CDR2 SVGIG (reference sequence). V was shortened by 3 bases and J by 3 bases, with 15 bases between the two germline ends. This CDR3 spans 15 amino acids. CDR3 bases: TGTGCCTGGAGCCGGGGGGGGAGATTCAATCAGCCCCAGCATTTT. Translated: CAWSRGGRFNQPQHF. Looking up the rest from reference TRBV30 and TRBJ1-5 gives the full variable domain: SQTIHQWPATLVQPVGSPLSLECTVEGTSNPNLYWYRQAAGRGLQLLFYSVGIGQISSEVPQNLSASRPQDRQFILSSKKLLLSDSGFYLCAWSRGGRFNQPQHFGDGTRLSIL.

The chain joins TRBV9 to TRBJ2-1; 8 nucleotides line up with TRBD2. The germline V gene has CDR1 SGDLS and CDR2 YYNGEE. The CDR3 contains 16 residues. With 0 bases clipped from V and 9 bases from J, the junction kept 11 bases outside the gene matches. CDR3 loop: CASSVGLDGRAGEQFF. The CDR3 region has the DNA TGTGCCAGCAGCGTAGGTCTTGACGGGAGGGCCGGTGAGCAGTTCTTC.

This clone was seen only once. The rearrangement joins TRBV7-2 to TRBJ1-5; a possible D gene is TRBD1 (6 bases). The germline V gene encodes CDR1 SGHTA and CDR2 FQGNSA. Between the trimmed V and J ends, which lost 1 base and 3 bases, there was a span of 13 bases. The CDR3 consists of 16 residues. In nucleotides, the CDR3 is TGTGCCAGCAGCTTAGATCCAGGGGCGAACAATCAGCCCCAGCATTTT. Encoded protein: CASSLDPGANNQPQHF.

On this clone itself: This specimen includes other DNA sequences encoding the same CDR3. The rearrangement joins TRBV9 to TRBJ2-1; D unresolved. The CDR3 has 15 amino acids. Germline V lookup: CDR1 SGDLS, CDR2 YYNGEE. Trimming took 0 bases from V and 1 from J, leaving 8 bases between them. The CDR3 protein is CASSVGGASYNEQFF. The CDR3 bases are TGTGCCAGCAGCGTAGGAGGCGCATCCTACAATGAGCAGTTCTTC.

This clone was found a few times. This chain uses TRBV27 with TRBJ1-5; a weak D match, TRBD1 (6 bases). This CDR3 has 14 amino acids. CDR1 is MNHEY and CDR2 is SMNVEV in the germline V gene (reference sequence). Trimming removed 2 bases at V and 5 bases at J, with 10 bases between. The CDR3 reads CASSLGQSHQPQHF. The CDR3 DNA reads as TGTGCCAGCAGTTTAGGACAGTCCCATCAGCCCCAGCATTTT.

The chain couples TRBV5-8 to TRBJ2-7, with D possibly matching TRBD2 (6 bases). CDR1 is SGHTS, CDR2 YDEGEE, per germline. V lost 4 bases and J lost 3, with 20 bases in between. The CDR3 is 16 amino acids. Written as DNA, the CDR3 is TGTGCCAGCAGCCCTCGGCCGTGGGGGGAGGACTACGAGCAGTACTTC. The encoded protein is CASSPRPWGEDYEQYF.

Here the CDR3 DNA reads TGTGCCAGCAGTAGTACAGGGTCGGGAAACATTCAGTACTTC. Translated, it gives CASSSTGSGNIQYF. The chain is built from TRBV28 and TRBJ2-4, with a weak D call TRBD1 (6 bases). Trimming stripped 5 bases from V and 6 bases from J, with 14 bases between. The germline gives CDR1 MDHEN, CDR2 SYDVKM. The CDR3 is made up of 14 amino acids.

This chain connects TRBV5-1 to TRBJ2-2; 12 bases fit TRBD2. Unmatched junction bases numbered 5, after V lost 0 bases and J lost 2 bases. Per germline, CDR1 SGHRS and CDR2 YFSETQ. The CDR3 runs 18 residues. Here the CDR3 reads CASSLGLAGVSNTGELFF. As DNA, the CDR3 is TGCGCCAGCAGCTTGGGACTAGCGGGGGTTTCCAACACCGGGGAGCTGTTTTTT.

The rearrangement uses TRBV5-1 and TRBJ1-1; 7 bases align to TRBD1. V was clipped by 5 bases and J by 0 bases; unmatched bases: 16. The V gene's germline CDR1 is SGHRS and CDR2 YFSETQ. The CDR3 consists of 18 residues. CDR3 coding DNA: TGCGCCAGCAGGATAAGGGAGGGGGCGCCTACGATGAACACTGAAGCTTTCTTT. This codes for CASRIREGAPTMNTEAFF.

The genes are TRBV7-2 and TRBJ1-2; D is perhaps TRBD1 (5 bases). The ends were cut back, 0 bases at V and 3 bases at J, with 11 bases in the middle. The CDR3 is 15 residues long. Per the germline V gene, CDR1 is SGHTA and CDR2 is FQGNSA. The DNA of the CDR3 is TGTGCCAGCAGCTTAGCGGGGGTAGGGGACTATGGCTACACCTTC. Translation: CASSLAGVGDYGYTF.

This rearrangement joins TRBV6-5 to TRBJ2-7; D is perhaps TRBD1 or TRBD2 (5 bases each). Germline-derived CDR1 and CDR2 are MNHEY and SVGAGI. The V end was cut by 0 bases, the J end by 4 bases, with 13 bases between. This CDR3 is built from 15 residues. The DNA of the CDR3 is TGTGCCAGCAGTTACTCGGGGACGGTGGAATACGAGCAGTACTTC. Encoded protein: CASSYSGTVEYEQYF.